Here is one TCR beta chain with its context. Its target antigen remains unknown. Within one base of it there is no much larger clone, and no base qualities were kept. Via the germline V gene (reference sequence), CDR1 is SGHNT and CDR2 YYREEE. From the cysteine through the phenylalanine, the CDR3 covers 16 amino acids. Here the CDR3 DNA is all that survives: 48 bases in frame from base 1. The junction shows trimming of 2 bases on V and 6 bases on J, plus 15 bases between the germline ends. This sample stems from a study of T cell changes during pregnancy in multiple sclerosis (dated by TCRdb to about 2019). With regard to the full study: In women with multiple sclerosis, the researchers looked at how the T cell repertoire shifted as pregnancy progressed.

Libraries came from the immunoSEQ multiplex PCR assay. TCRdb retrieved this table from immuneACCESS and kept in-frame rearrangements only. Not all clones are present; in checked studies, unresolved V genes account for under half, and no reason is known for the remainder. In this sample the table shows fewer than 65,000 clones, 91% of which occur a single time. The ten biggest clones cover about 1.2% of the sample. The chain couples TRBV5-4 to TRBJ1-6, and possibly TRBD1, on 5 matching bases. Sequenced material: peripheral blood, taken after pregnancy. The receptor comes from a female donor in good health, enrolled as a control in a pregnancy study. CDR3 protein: CASSLSQGGPNSPLHF. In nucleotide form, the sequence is TGTGCCAGCAGCTTAAGCCAGGGTGGGCCTAATTCACCCCTCCACTTT.